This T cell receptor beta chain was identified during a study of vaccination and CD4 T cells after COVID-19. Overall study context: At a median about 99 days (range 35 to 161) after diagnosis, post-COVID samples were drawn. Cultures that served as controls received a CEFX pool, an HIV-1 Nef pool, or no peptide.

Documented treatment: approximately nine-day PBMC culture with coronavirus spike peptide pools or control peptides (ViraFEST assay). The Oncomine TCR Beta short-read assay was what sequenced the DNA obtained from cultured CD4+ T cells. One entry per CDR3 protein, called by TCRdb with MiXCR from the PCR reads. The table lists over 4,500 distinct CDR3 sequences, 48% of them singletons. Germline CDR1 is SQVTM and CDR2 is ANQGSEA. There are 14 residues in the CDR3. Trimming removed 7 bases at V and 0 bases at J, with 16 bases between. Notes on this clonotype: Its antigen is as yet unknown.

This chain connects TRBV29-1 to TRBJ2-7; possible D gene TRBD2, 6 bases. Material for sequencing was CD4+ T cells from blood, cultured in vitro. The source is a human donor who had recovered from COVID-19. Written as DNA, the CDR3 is TGCAGCGCCCTTCGGGACTCGACCTCCTACGAGCAGTACTTC. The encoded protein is CSALRDSTSYEQYF.